Listed here are 29 T cell receptor beta chains from one sample, sequenced in a study of CD8 T cells in Susac syndrome. Reverse transcription of about 0.45 to 1 ug RNA was performed with random hexamers. Each CDR3 protein gets one entry after TCRdb re-called the immunoSEQ multiplex PCR reads with MiXCR. In the table there are about 150,000 distinct CDR3 sequences, just under 97% of which are singletons. The sample taken for sequencing was CD8+ T cells from PBMCs. The origin of the receptors is a human donor with multiple sclerosis.

J is TRBJ2-2 and V is TRBV7-3; 8 nucleotides match TRBD1. V shed 3 bases and J 2 bases; nucleotides not matched to a gene: 8. Germline V gene lookup returns CDR1 SGHTA and CDR2 FQGTGA. This CDR3 spans 17 amino acids. The CDR3 nucleotides are TGTGCCAGCAGCTTGAGTGGGACAGGACTAAACACCGGGGAGCTGTTTTTT. Encoded protein: CASSLSGTGLNTGELFF.

The chain uses TRBV19 and TRBJ2-1; tentatively, D is TRBD1 (5 bases). Germline CDR1 and CDR2: LNHDA and SQIVND (reference sequence). The length of the CDR3 is 15 residues. V shed 3 bases and J shed 3 bases, with 12 bases lying between them. The CDR3 protein is CASSISQGSYNEQFF. As DNA, the CDR3 is TGTGCCAGTAGTATCAGTCAGGGAAGCTACAATGAGCAGTTCTTC.

V gene TRBV20-1 combines with J gene TRBJ2-1; a possible D gene is TRBD2 (7 bases). This CDR3 is built from 14 residues. Per the germline V gene, CDR1 is DFQATT and CDR2 is SNEGSKA (reference sequence). Trimming stripped 6 bases from V and 2 bases from J, with 14 bases between. CDR3 coding DNA: TGCAGTGCATCCACAGGGACTACCTACAATGAGCAGTTCTTC. Amino acids: CSASTGTTYNEQFF.

This clonotype is a singleton in its sample. CDR3 sequence: CASREGGEVQPQHF. CDR3 coding DNA: TGTGCCAGCAGGGAGGGGGGTGAGGTTCAGCCCCAGCATTTT. The chain carries TRBV2 and TRBJ1-5; perhaps TRBD1 as D (6 bases). Germline CDR1 reads SNHLY; CDR2 reads FYNNEI. CDR3 length: 14 amino acids. V was cut by 6 bases and J by 6 bases, with 15 bases left in between. Based on the CDR3 plus reference TRBV2 and TRBJ1-5, the full variable domain is EPEVTQTPSHQVTQMGQEVILRCVPISNHLYFYWYRQILGQKVEFLVSFYNNEISEKSEIFDDQFSVERPDGSNFTLKIRSTKLEDSAMYFCASREGGEVQPQHFGDGTRLSIL.

The chain employs TRBV29-1 and TRBJ2-5, with D maybe TRBD1 (6 bases). Trimming took off 3 bases at V and 5 bases at J, with 13 bases between the two ends. Germline-derived CDR1 and CDR2 are SQVTM and ANQGSEA. The CDR3 is 13 residues long. The CDR3 reads CSVEASGAETQYF. CDR3 sequence (DNA): TGCAGCGTTGAGGCCTCAGGGGCCGAGACCCAGTACTTC. The complete variable domain, with remaining parts taken from reference TRBV29-1 and TRBJ2-5, reads SAVISQKPSRDICQRGTSLTIQCQVDSQVTMMFWYRQQPGQSLTLIATANQGSEATYESGFVIDKFPISRPNLTFSTLTVSNMSPEDSSIYLCSVEASGAETQYFGPGTRLLVL.

J is TRBJ1-1 and V is TRBV9; tentative D call: TRBD1 (5 bases). Germline V lookup: CDR1 SGDLS, CDR2 YYNGEE. The CDR3 has 14 amino acids. Trimming pared 1 base from V and 0 bases from J, leaving 7 bases between. The CDR3 coding sequence is TGTGCCAGCAGCGTAACGGGGGTGAACACTGAAGCTTTCTTT. Its translation: CASSVTGVNTEAFF.

V usage is TRBV15 and J usage is TRBJ2-7, with 8 bases matching TRBD2. Germline V CDR1 and CDR2: LNHNV, YYDKDF (reference sequence). J was trimmed by 4 bases and V by 0 bases; bases with no gene match: 8. This CDR3 is built from 16 residues. CDR3 bases: TGTGCCACCAGCAGAGACCCTAGCGGGCTTCAATACGAGCAGTACTTC. The encoded protein is CATSRDPSGLQYEQYF.

The sample holds one count of this clonotype. This sequence joins TRBV6-6 and TRBJ1-6; D call uncertain. The germline V gene encodes CDR1 MNHNY and CDR2 SVGAGI (reference sequence). The CDR3 extends over 14 amino acids. Trimming stripped 4 bases from V and 9 bases from J, with 13 bases between. In DNA form, the CDR3 reads TGTGCCAGCAGTTTATCGAGTCCGGGTTCACCCCTCCACTTT. This gives the protein CASSLSSPGSPLHF.

The genes are TRBV20-1 and TRBJ2-2, with D unclear. The CDR3 sequence is 13 residues long. V was pared by 4 bases and J by 0 bases, with 6 bases between. Germline V gene sequence: CDR1 DFQATT, CDR2 SNEGSKA (reference sequence). DNA for the CDR3: TGCAGTGCTACCCCCGCGAACACCGGGGAGCTGTTTTTT. Translated: CSATPANTGELFF.

The CDR3 nucleotides are TGTGCCAGCAGCGTAGTAACTAGCGGGGGTGGTGAGCAGTTCTTC. Protein: CASSVVTSGGGEQFF. The rearrangement uses TRBV9 and TRBJ2-1; TRBD2 matches 11 bases. Germline V gene data show CDR1 as SGDLS and CDR2 as YYNGEE. V shed 0 bases and J 9 bases; nucleotides not matched to a gene: 5. The CDR3 is made up of 15 amino acids.

The chain employs TRBV12-3 or TRBV12-4 and TRBJ2-1; no firm D call. V dropped 1 base and J dropped 0 bases, with 7 bases sitting between them. This CDR3 has 15 amino acids. The CDR3 loop is CASSLGTSSYNEQFF. The CDR3 DNA sequence: TGTGCCAGCAGTTTAGGAACCTCCTCCTACAATGAGCAGTTCTTC.

The chain uses TRBV5-6 and TRBJ2-1; perhaps TRBD1 as D (6 bases). The CDR3 consists of 15 residues. Trimming pared 0 bases from V and 7 bases from J, leaving 14 bases between. Looked up from germline, CDR1 is SGHDT and CDR2 is YYEEEE. Written as DNA, the CDR3 is TGTGCCAGCAGCTTGGTCCGTACAGGGTTGAATGAGCAGTTCTTC. This encodes CASSLVRTGLNEQFF. Supplemented by reference TRBV5-6 and TRBJ2-1, the full variable domain reads DAGVTQSPTHLIKTRGQQVTLRCSPKSGHDTVSWYQQALGQGPQFIFQYYEEEERQRGNFPDRFSGHQFPNYSSELNVNALLLGDSALYLCASSLVRTGLNEQFFGPGTRLTVL.

The chain joins TRBV6-1 to TRBJ2-1; the D is unclear. Germline-derived CDR1 and CDR2 are MNHNS and SASEGT. V lost 0 bases and J lost 0, with 6 bases in between. The CDR3 spans 15 residues. This CDR3 reads CASSEAPGSYNEQFF. As DNA, the CDR3 is TGTGCCAGCAGTGAAGCTCCGGGCTCCTACAATGAGCAGTTCTTC.

This chain uses TRBV11-2 with TRBJ2-1, with D unclear. The V and J ends lost 3 bases and 4 bases respectively, with 4 bases between them. The CDR3 length is 12 residues. Germline CDR1 and CDR2: SGHAT and FQNNGV. CDR3 coding DNA: TGTGCCAGCAGCTTCTGGTACAATGAGCAGTTCTTC. Its translation: CASSFWYNEQFF.

This rearrangement joins TRBV6-1 to TRBJ1-6, with TRBD1 matching over 9 bases. CDR3 length equals 16 residues. Germline values: CDR1 MNHNS, CDR2 SASEGT. V gave up 5 bases and J gave up 3 bases; unmatched junction bases: 5. Here the CDR3 reads CASSRQGDLYNSPLHF. The DNA for the CDR3 is TGTGCCAGCAGTAGACAGGGGGACCTCTATAATTCACCCCTCCACTTT.

The CDR3 bases are TGTGCCAGCAGTTCCTCAGTTAGGGCGCCTGGGCAGTACTTC. This encodes CASSSSVRAPGQYF. V is TRBV27 and J is TRBJ2-7; D call uncertain. Germline V gene sequence: CDR1 MNHEY, CDR2 SMNVEV (reference sequence). This CDR3 region has 14 residues. Trimming took off 4 bases at V and 9 bases at J, with 19 bases between the two ends.

Of note for this clonotype: In this CDR3 the conserved last residue, phenylalanine or tryptophan, is missing, so a read error is likely. The genes are TRBV27 and TRBJ1-2; D ambiguous. This CDR3 spans 13 amino acids. Germline V gene lookup returns CDR1 MNHEY and CDR2 SMNVEV (reference sequence). Trimming pared 8 bases from V and 5 bases from J, leaving 15 bases between. The CDR3 DNA reads TGTGCCAGCGGAATACCAGGTCTTTATGGCTACACCCTC. It encodes CASGIPGLYGYTL.

This rearrangement joins TRBV12-5 to TRBJ2-3, with TRBD1 matching 8 bases. The CDR3 is 16 residues long. Trimming at V came to 5 bases and at J to 1 base, leaving 8 bases not matched to a gene. Germline assignment: CDR1 LGHNT and CDR2 FRNRAP. The CDR3 bases are TGTGCTAGTGGTCAAACTCCGGGACAGGGCACAGATACGCAGTATTTT. Its protein product is CASGQTPGQGTDTQYF.

This clonotype has a single count. The chain carries TRBV15 and TRBJ2-7; D might be TRBD1 or TRBD2, each matching 5 bases. The V end was cut by 6 bases, the J end by 4 bases, with 16 bases between. This CDR3 spans 14 amino acids. The germline V gene encodes CDR1 LNHNV and CDR2 YYDKDF (reference sequence). The CDR3 bases are TGTGCCACCAGAGGCACCGGGGCAGATTACGAGCAGTACTTC. Its protein product is CATRGTGADYEQYF.

The sample holds one count of this clonotype. V gene TRBV30 combines with J gene TRBJ1-1; 8 nucleotides agree with TRBD1. Germline CDR1 GTSNPN, CDR2 SVGIG (reference sequence). The length of the CDR3 is 17 residues. Trimming at V came to 1 base and at J to 2 bases, leaving 12 bases not matched to a gene. The chain's CDR3 is CAWSARQGWKINTEAFF. In DNA form, the CDR3 reads TGTGCCTGGAGTGCCCGACAGGGGTGGAAGATAAACACTGAAGCTTTCTTT.

The genes are TRBV6-5 and TRBJ2-7; maybe TRBD1 (6 bases). The V end lost 8 bases, the J end lost 7 bases, and 12 bases lay between the germline ends. CDR1 MNHEY and CDR2 SVGAGI come from the germline V gene. The CDR3 consists of 11 residues. The CDR3 bases are TGTGCCAGCCCCCACACAGGGGAGCAGTACGTC. Its translation: CASPHTGEQYV.

The J gene is TRBJ1-5, the V gene TRBV29-1; possibly TRBD1 for D (5 bases). Germline CDR1 reads SQVTM; CDR2 reads ANQGSEA. CDR3 length: 11 amino acids. Trimming pared 2 bases from V and 11 bases from J, leaving 10 bases between. The CDR3 nucleotides read TGCAGCGTTGAAAGGGGTGGGACCCAGCATTTT. Translating gives CSVERGGTQHF.

This sequence joins TRBV11-2 and TRBJ2-5, with 8 bases that match TRBD1. Per germline, CDR1 SGHAT and CDR2 FQNNGV. V shed 4 bases and J 4 bases; nucleotides not matched to a gene: 8. The CDR3 has 15 residues. The CDR3 bases are TGTGCCAGCAGCTCCGGACAGGGTGAAGGAGAGACCCAGTACTTC. As protein: CASSSGQGEGETQYF.

This chain uses TRBV29-1 with TRBJ1-4; perhaps TRBD1 as D (5 bases). The V end was cut by 4 bases, the J end by 2 bases, with 14 bases between. CDR1 SQVTM and CDR2 ANQGSEA come from the germline V gene. The CDR3 has 15 residues. The CDR3 nucleotides are TGCAGCGTTGGGTCCCGGGGGGATACTAATGAAAAACTGTTTTTT. Protein product: CSVGSRGDTNEKLFF.

This rearrangement joins TRBV3-1 to TRBJ2-2, with unresolved D. V lost 3 bases and J lost 1, with 9 bases in between. The CDR3 length is 15 residues. Germline V lookup: CDR1 LGHDT, CDR2 YNNKEL (reference sequence). CDR3 in amino acids: CASSHLAENTGELFF. CDR3 nucleotides: TGTGCCAGCAGCCATTTAGCCGAGAACACCGGGGAGCTGTTTTTT. Together with reference TRBV3-1 and TRBJ2-2, the CDR3 gives the full variable domain: DTAVSQTPKYLVTQMGNDKSIKCEQNLGHDTMYWYKQDSKKFLKIMFSYNNKELIINETVPNRFSPKSPDKAHLNLHINSLELGDSAVYFCASSHLAENTGELFFGEGSRLTVL.

A word on this clonotype: Just one base apart from a much larger clone, this may be a read error. The J gene is TRBJ2-7, the V gene TRBV7-6; 9 bases line up with TRBD1. Looked up from germline, CDR1 is SGHVS and CDR2 is FNYEAQ. The CDR3 is made up of 14 amino acids. After removal of 5 bases from V and 2 bases from J, the junction contained 4 bases not matched to a gene. CDR3 in amino acids: CASSAGTGTYEQYF. The CDR3 bases are TGTGCCAGCAGCGCCGGGACAGGGACCTACGAGCAGTACTTC.

CDR3 sequence (DNA): TGTGCCAGCAGCCCCCGGGGAGGAGCGGGGGCAACCTACGAGCAGTACGTC. Protein product: CASSPRGGAGATYEQYV. V and J are TRBV5-6 and TRBJ2-7, with 8 positions matching TRBD2. CDR1 and CDR2 (germline): SGHDT, YYEEEE. This CDR3 is built from 17 residues. Trimming cost V 4 bases and J 2 bases; bases outside gene matches: 14.

V gene TRBV3-1 combines with J gene TRBJ2-4; D gene uncertain. CDR3 length equals 16 residues. Germline CDR1 is LGHDT and CDR2 is YNNKEL (reference sequence). Trimming left V 4 bases short and J 0 bases short, with 13 bases between. Written as DNA, the CDR3 is TGTGCCAGCAGCCCAGACCAGCGTCTAGCCAAAAACATTCAGTACTTC. This codes for CASSPDQRLAKNIQYF.

The rearrangement uses TRBV5-1 and TRBJ2-7; D may be TRBD1 (5 bases). The CDR3 sequence is 13 residues long. Germline CDR1 SGHRS, CDR2 YFSETQ. V was trimmed by 3 bases and J by 5 bases, leaving 12 bases between them. The CDR3 region has the DNA TGCGCCAGCAGCTGGCAGGGCGCCAACGAGCAGTACTTC. Translating gives CASSWQGANEQYF.